The 24 T cell receptor beta chains reported below all come from one sample, sequenced in a study of technical replicates of blood from four donors. Method: immunoSEQ multiplex PCR; TCRdb's copy keeps in-frame clones and lacks some. The sample has about 74,000 clones; 89% are singletons. Input material: T cells isolated from PBMCs. These receptors all stem from a human donor in good health.

This clone showed up just a few times. The rearrangement uses TRBV9 and TRBJ1-1; no definite D call. Trimming shortened V by 3 bases and J by 0 bases, and 9 bases separated the two germline ends. The CDR3 contains 14 residues. Germline-derived CDR1 and CDR2 are SGDLS and YYNGEE. The DNA of the CDR3 is TGTGCCAGCAGCGCCAGGTCCTTGAACACTGAAGCTTTCTTT. This encodes CASSARSLNTEAFF. Filled out from reference TRBV9 and TRBJ1-1, the complete variable domain reads DSGVTQTPKHLITATGQRVTLRCSPRSGDLSVYWYQQSLDQGLQFLIQYYNGEERAKGNILERFSAQQFPDLHSELNLSSLELGDSALYFCASSARSLNTEAFFGQGTRLTVV.

This chain joins TRBV7-9 and TRBJ2-1; TRBD2 matches at 11 bases. This CDR3 spans 15 amino acids. V lost 1 base, J lost 7 bases, and 3 bases stayed unmatched. CDR1 is SEHNR, CDR2 FQNEAQ, per germline (reference sequence). The CDR3 nucleotides read TGTGCCAGCAGCTTAGTAGCGGGAGGGAGTAATGAGCAGTTCTTC. Translated: CASSLVAGGSNEQFF. Filled out from reference TRBV7-9 and TRBJ2-1, the complete variable domain reads DTGVSQNPRHKITKRGQNVTFRCDPISEHNRLYWYRQTLGQGPEFLTYFQNEAQLEKSRLLSDRFSAERPKGSFSTLEIQRTEQGDSAMYLCASSLVAGGSNEQFFGPGTRLTVL.

This chain connects TRBV4-3 to TRBJ2-7, with 9 bases that match TRBD2. V shed 1 base and J 4 bases; nucleotides not matched to a gene: 5. The CDR3 spans 15 residues. Germline V gives CDR1 LGHNA, CDR2 YSLEER. As DNA, the CDR3 is TGCGCCAGCAGCCAAGTCGGGCTAGCGGGGTACGAGCAGTACTTC. Protein: CASSQVGLAGYEQYF.

The rearrangement links TRBV28 to TRBJ1-4; D ambiguous. Germline V lookup: CDR1 MDHEN, CDR2 SYDVKM. This CDR3 has 14 residues. The germline V and J ends were trimmed by 6 bases and 7 bases, with 15 bases remaining between them. The CDR3 nucleotides read TGTGCCAGCAGCCCTACGGAGGCCGCTGAAAAACTGTTTTTT. Its translation: CASSPTEAAEKLFF.

The V and J genes are TRBV15 and TRBJ2-1; 11 nucleotides align to TRBD2. Per the germline V gene, CDR1 is LNHNV and CDR2 is YYDKDF (reference sequence). With V trimmed by 0 bases and J by 9 bases, 4 bases remained unmatched. The CDR3 is 15 residues long. Written as DNA, the CDR3 is TGTGCCACCAGCAGAGATCCGGGACTAGCGGCTGAGCAGTTCTTC. Its protein is CATSRDPGLAAEQFF.

The chain uses TRBV7-2 and TRBJ1-2, with D maybe TRBD1 (5 bases). The CDR3 extends over 13 amino acids. Germline-derived CDR1 and CDR2 are SGHTA and FQGNSA. Trimming shortened V by 5 bases and J by 4 bases, and 11 bases separated the two germline ends. This CDR3 reads CASSKDTFYGYTF. CDR3 nucleotides: TGTGCCAGCAGCAAGGACACATTCTATGGCTACACCTTC.

V and J are TRBV7-8 and TRBJ2-7; D is undetermined. V was clipped by 5 bases and J by 4 bases, with 6 bases between them. Germline V gene sequence: CDR1 SGHVS, CDR2 FQNEAQ. The CDR3 loop spans 11 amino acids. In DNA, the CDR3 is TGTGCCAGCAGCCACCAGTACGAGCAGTACTTC. It translates to CASSHQYEQYF.

The chain has TRBV6-1 and TRBJ2-1, with D perhaps TRBD2 (6 bases). CDR1 is MNHNS, CDR2 SASEGT, per germline. Trimming pared 5 bases from V and 6 bases from J, leaving 14 bases between. The CDR3 is made up of 14 amino acids. The CDR3 nucleotides read TGTGCCAGCAGTCTAAGCGGGTATACCAATGAGCAGTTCTTC. This codes for CASSLSGYTNEQFF.

This chain connects TRBV19 to TRBJ1-4, with a weak D call TRBD1 (6 bases). Trimming pared 4 bases from V and 6 bases from J, leaving 9 bases between. This CDR3 region has 13 residues. Per the germline V gene, CDR1 is LNHDA and CDR2 is SQIVND (reference sequence). The CDR3 spells CASSRQADEKLFF. As DNA, the CDR3 is TGTGCCAGTAGTAGACAGGCGGATGAAAAACTGTTTTTT. The full variable domain, completed using reference TRBV19 and TRBJ1-4, is DGGITQSPKYLFRKEGQNVTLSCEQNLNHDAMYWYRQDPGQGLRLIYYSQIVNDFQKGDIAEGYSVSREKKESFPLTVTSAQKNPTAFYLCASSRQADEKLFFGSGTQLSVL.

The chain uses TRBV9 and TRBJ2-5; 7 bases match TRBD2. Looked up from germline, CDR1 is SGDLS and CDR2 is YYNGEE. This CDR3 comprises 13 residues. J gave up 3 bases and V 7 bases, and 6 bases lay outside the gene matches. The DNA of the CDR3 is TGTGCCAGCTCTCCGGCGGGAGAAGAGACCCAGTACTTC. Encoded protein: CASSPAGEETQYF.

This sequence joins TRBV14 and TRBJ1-1; no clear D. The CDR3 sequence is 14 residues long. V was pared by 4 bases and J by 2 bases, with 11 bases between. Germline V CDR1 and CDR2: SGHDN, FVKESK. CDR3 DNA: TGTGCCAGCAGCCTATATGGCCTTAACACTGAAGCTTTCTTT. It encodes CASSLYGLNTEAFF. The complete variable domain, with remaining parts taken from reference TRBV14 and TRBJ1-1, reads EAGVTQFPSHSVIEKGQTVTLRCDPISGHDNLYWYRRVMGKEIKFLLHFVKESKQDESGMPNNRFLAERTGGTYSTLKVQPAELEDSGVYFCASSLYGLNTEAFFGQGTRLTVV.

CDR3 nucleotide sequence: TGTGCCACCCTATCCGCGGGCGGTACCTACGAGCAGTACTTC. Translating gives CATLSAGGTYEQYF. The gene calls are TRBV19 and TRBJ2-7; the D gene is possibly TRBD2 (5 bases). Per the germline V gene, CDR1 is LNHDA and CDR2 is SQIVND (reference sequence). CDR3 length: 14 amino acids. Trimming removed 10 bases from V and 2 bases from J, with 18 bases in between.

This chain links TRBV19 with TRBJ2-2, with D possibly matching TRBD1 (6 bases). Germline V gene lookup returns CDR1 LNHDA and CDR2 SQIVND (reference sequence). The CDR3 runs to 13 residues. Trimming took 5 bases from V and 5 from J, leaving 9 bases between them. CDR3 loop: CASSPQGTGELFF. CDR3 nucleotides: TGTGCCAGTAGTCCGCAGGGGACCGGGGAGCTGTTTTTT.

The CDR3, as DNA: TGCGCCAGCAAAACCCAGGGGGTAGATACGCAGTATTTT. This sequence encodes CASKTQGVDTQYF. The rearrangement joins TRBV4-1 to TRBJ2-3, with 7 bases matching TRBD1. Per the germline V gene, CDR1 is MGHRA and CDR2 is YSYEKL. The junction had 6 bases not matched to a gene; V was cut back by 7 bases and J by 5 bases. There are 13 residues in the CDR3.

The chain is built from TRBV30 and TRBJ2-3; the D is unclear. Trimming left V 4 bases short and J 1 base short, with 6 bases between. The CDR3 is 12 residues long. CDR1 GTSNPN and CDR2 SVGIG come from the germline V gene (reference sequence). CDR3 loop: CAWISGTDTQYF. In DNA, the CDR3 is TGTGCCTGGATCTCAGGCACAGATACGCAGTATTTT.

The chain links TRBV7-2 to TRBJ1-3, with 7 bases lining up with TRBD1. The germline gives CDR1 SGHTA, CDR2 FQGNSA. The V and J ends lost 2 bases and 2 bases, in that order; junction bases with no gene match: 3. This CDR3 is 15 amino acids long. DNA for the CDR3: TGTGCCAGCAGCTTACAGGGGGTAACTGGAAACACCATATATTTT. Translating it yields CASSLQGVTGNTIYF.

This clone appeared once. This chain uses TRBV19 with TRBJ1-5; D is uncertain. CDR3 length: 13 amino acids. V lost 5 bases, J lost 7 bases, and 12 bases lay in between. The germline V gene encodes CDR1 LNHDA and CDR2 SQIVND (reference sequence). The CDR3 bases are TGTGCCAGTAGTCTGTCAGTTCAGCAGCCCCAGCATTTT. This translates into CASSLSVQQPQHF. The whole variable domain, remainder taken from reference TRBV19 and TRBJ1-5, is DGGITQSPKYLFRKEGQNVTLSCEQNLNHDAMYWYRQDPGQGLRLIYYSQIVNDFQKGDIAEGYSVSREKKESFPLTVTSAQKNPTAFYLCASSLSVQQPQHFGDGTRLSIL.

The chain employs TRBV11-3 and TRBJ2-2, with 7 positions matching TRBD2. J lost 7 bases, V lost 5 bases, and 7 bases had no gene match. CDR1 SGHNT and CDR2 YENEEA come from the germline V gene. CDR3 size: 14 residues. The CDR3 DNA sequence: TGTGCCAGCAGCGTAGGACTAGTGGACGGGGAGCTGTTTTTT. Translating it yields CASSVGLVDGELFF.

The chain combines TRBV2 with TRBJ2-1; TRBD2 matches at 7 bases. V was clipped by 10 bases and J by 3 bases; unmatched bases: 9. The CDR3 runs to 14 residues. Looked up from germline, CDR1 is SNHLY and CDR2 is FYNNEI. The CDR3 coding sequence is TGTGCCATCCATTACGGCGGGGGCTACAATGAGCAGTTCTTC. Its protein product is CAIHYGGGYNEQFF.

V and J are TRBV7-2 and TRBJ1-4, with 7 bases identical to TRBD1. The CDR3 is 15 amino acids. Losses at the gene ends were 3 bases for V and 3 bases for J; bases not matched to a gene: 4. Germline-derived CDR1 and CDR2 are SGHTA and FQGNSA. In DNA, the CDR3 is TGTGCCAGCAGCTTCAAGGGGGCAGCTAATGAAAAACTGTTTTTT. Translating it yields CASSFKGAANEKLFF.

The V call is TRBV7-9, the J call TRBJ1-3; D remains ambiguous. This CDR3 is 14 amino acids long. Deletions cut 2 bases from V and 2 bases from J, with 7 bases between. Germline V gene data show CDR1 as SEHNR and CDR2 as FQNEAQ (reference sequence). The CDR3 nucleotides read TGTGCCAGCAGCTTAAGAGACACTGGAAACACCATATATTTT. Amino acid sequence: CASSLRDTGNTIYF.

The chain combines TRBV19 with TRBJ2-7, with D hard to call. The CDR3 runs 13 residues. CDR1 LNHDA and CDR2 SQIVND come from the germline V gene (reference sequence). V was clipped by 4 bases and J by 0 bases, with 7 bases between them. As DNA, the CDR3 is TGTGCCAGTAGTAGCAGGCCCTCCTACGAGCAGTACTTC. Protein: CASSSRPSYEQYF.

V is TRBV4-1 and J is TRBJ2-7; D might be TRBD1 (6 bases). This CDR3 spans 14 amino acids. The ends were cut back, 2 bases at V and 7 bases at J, with 15 bases in the middle. Germline CDR1 is MGHRA and CDR2 is YSYEKL. The CDR3 DNA reads TGCGCCAGCAGCCAAACACTACAGGGTTTTGAGCAGTACTTC. It encodes CASSQTLQGFEQYF.

The CDR3 reads CASSIVMSRQGGPLYEQYF. CDR3 bases: TGTGCCAGTAGTATAGTAATGAGTCGGCAGGGGGGACCACTCTACGAGCAGTACTTC. V is TRBV19 and J is TRBJ2-7; D might be TRBD1 (7 bases). Trimming stripped 1 base from V and 3 bases from J, with 25 bases between. Germline values: CDR1 LNHDA, CDR2 SQIVND (reference sequence). CDR3 size: 19 residues.